The rows below give T cell receptor beta chains drawn from one sample of a study of radiation and T cells in renal cell carcinoma. Here immunoSEQ multiplex PCR was the method, and the copy in TCRdb shows in-frame clones only, minus some. The table records 120,000 to 150,000 clones, approximately 90% of them present only once. This sample comprised blood, obtained from a patient whose treatment included radiotherapy and nephrectomy. The source is a woman aged 70 to 79 with renal cell carcinoma. The CDR3 runs from the conserved cysteine through the conserved F or W. The D gene is left open where the match is weak. For some rows the clone size is stated as once, few or many, or as a class when expanded; others skip it.

j_gene	d_gene	v_gene	abundance	CDR3nt	CDR3aa
TRBJ2-4	TRBD2	TRBV29-1	-	TGCAGCGTTGAAGACGGGGGGGCCAAATACGGCAAAAACATTCAGTACTTC	CSVEDGGAKYGKNIQYF
TRBJ2-1	-	TRBV5-1	-	TGCGCCAGCAGCAGCCGTGACGCGTACAATGAGCAGTTCTTC	CASSSRDAYNEQFF
TRBJ2-5	TRBD2	TRBV28	-	TGTGCCAGCAGCCCCCGCCCAGCGGGGGGCTTTCATCGGACCCAGTACTTC	CASSPRPAGGFHRTQYF
TRBJ2-1	TRBD2	TRBV11-3	-	TGTGCCAGCAGCTGGGACGGCGGGGGGGTAAACAATGAGCAGTTCTTC	CASSWDGGGVNNEQFF
TRBJ1-3	-	TRBV4-3	-	TGCGCCAGCAGCCAAGTGGCCAGCACCTCTGTTGGAAACACCATATATTTT	CASSQVASTSVGNTIYF
TRBJ1-1	-	TRBV19	-	TGTGCCAGTATCCCGGACAGAAACACTGAAGCTTTCTTT	CASIPDRNTEAFF
TRBJ2-7	-	TRBV9	-	TGTGCCAGCAGCCCCACAACCCAGGGACCTTACGAGCAGTACTTC	CASSPTTQGPYEQYF
TRBJ2-1	TRBD2	TRBV30	-	TGTGCCTGGAGTGTCGCTAGCGGGGGCAAGGAGCAGTTCTTC	CAWSVASGGKEQFF
TRBJ1-1	TRBD1	TRBV28	-	TGTGCCAGCAGTTCTCCACAGGGGGGGGACACTGAAGCTTTCTTT	CASSSPQGGDTEAFF
TRBJ1-6	-	TRBV19	-	TGTGCCAGTAAATTGAAGACGGTAGATTCACCCCTCCACTTT	CASKLKTVDSPLHF
TRBJ1-1	-	TRBV9	-	TGTGCCAGCAGCGTAGCACCTTTTAACAGGGTCCCCAACACTGAAGCTTTCTTT	CASSVAPFNRVPNTEAFF
TRBJ2-5	-	TRBV7-9	once	TGTGCCAGCAGCCGGGGGGCCGAAGAGACCCAGTACTTC	CASSRGAEETQYF
TRBJ2-7	TRBD1	TRBV6-5	-	TGTGCCACCTATTACGGGACAGGACCCTCCTACGAGCAGTACTTC	CATYYGTGPSYEQYF
TRBJ2-3	TRBD2	TRBV9	-	TGTGCCAGCAGCGTAGGGACTAGCGTTAGCGATACGCAGTATTTT	CASSVGTSVSDTQYF